Listed below are T cell receptor beta chains from one sample, sequenced in a study of vaccination and CD4 T cells after COVID-19. A single record per CDR3 protein comes from TCRdb applying MiXCR to the PCR reads. The top ten hold over 35% of the sample, which has under 7,500 distinct CDR3 sequences, around a third seen once. The antigens these receptors bind are not known. The sequenced sample was CD4+ T cells from blood, cultured in vitro. These receptors were taken from a human donor in good health. Both conserved end residues are part of each CDR3. D genes are given only for firm matches. Where a row states a size, it is once, few, many or the class of an expanded clone; other rows omit it.

V: TRBV27; J: TRBJ1-1; size: few; D: -; length: 17; DNA: TGTGCCAGCAGTTCCACCCTCTTCGGGAGGAGAAACACTGAAGCTTTCTTT; CDR3: CASSSTLFGRRNTEAFF
V: TRBV14; J: TRBJ1-1; size: few; D: -; length: 14; DNA: TGTGCCAGCAGCCCGGGCGGCTTGAACACTGAAGCTTTCTTT; CDR3: CASSPGGLNTEAFF
V: TRBV6-2/TRBV6-3; J: TRBJ2-7; size: -; D: -; length: 16; DNA: TGTGCCAGTGGGGACTGGAAGGGACTTAGGACCTACGAGCAGTACTTC; CDR3: CASGDWKGLRTYEQYF
V: TRBV4-3; J: TRBJ1-2; size: -; D: -; length: 15; DNA: TGCGCCAGCAGCCAAGAAACGACATTTCACTATGGCTACACCTTC; CDR3: CASSQETTFHYGYTF
V: TRBV7-2; J: TRBJ1-1; size: few; D: -; length: 11; DNA: TGTGCCAGCAGCTTTTACACTGAAGCTTTCTTT; CDR3: CASSFYTEAFF
V: TRBV28; J: TRBJ1-5; size: few; D: -; length: 17; DNA: TGTGCCAGCAGTTTATCCGTGACCACATATAGCAATCAGCCCCAGCATTTT; CDR3: CASSLSVTTYSNQPQHF
V: TRBV10-3; J: TRBJ1-2; size: few; D: -; length: 14; DNA: TGTGCCATCAGTGAGGACAGCTCTAACTATGGCTACACCTTC; CDR3: CAISEDSSNYGYTF
V: TRBV6-5; J: TRBJ1-2; size: -; D: -; length: 17; DNA: TGTGCCAGCAGTTACTCCAGCTTTGGTTCAGCTAACTATGGCTACACCTTC; CDR3: CASSYSSFGSANYGYTF
V: TRBV10-3; J: TRBJ2-3; size: -; D: TRBD1; length: 14; DNA: TGTGCCATCAGTGAGTCGGGACAGACAGGTACGCAGTATTTT; CDR3: CAISESGQTGTQYF
V: TRBV7-2; J: TRBJ2-5; size: few; D: -; length: 15; DNA: TGTGCCAGCAGCTTAGCCCCAGGCGCCCAAGGGACCCAGTACTTC; CDR3: CASSLAPGAQGTQYF
V: TRBV7-9; J: TRBJ1-1; size: -; D: TRBD1; length: 13; DNA: TGTGCCAGCAGCCCGACAGGGGGCTTTGAAGCTTTCTTT; CDR3: CASSPTGGFEAFF
V: TRBV7-9; J: TRBJ2-5; size: few; D: -; length: 15; DNA: TGTGCCAGCAGCTTTCCCCAGGGCTACCAAGAGACCCAGTACTTC; CDR3: CASSFPQGYQETQYF
V: TRBV21-1; J: TRBJ1-2; size: few; D: -; length: 14; DNA: TGTGCCAGCAGCAATATGGGGGGTCACTATGGCTACACCTTC; CDR3: CASSNMGGHYGYTF
V: TRBV7-9; J: TRBJ1-3; size: -; D: -; length: 14; DNA: TGTGCCAGCAGCCGCTCGGGCTATGGAAACACCATATATTTT; CDR3: CASSRSGYGNTIYF
V: TRBV20-1; J: TRBJ2-3; size: -; D: -; length: 13; DNA: TGCAGTGCCACCACAGGGACCCAAGATACGCAGTATTTT; CDR3: CSATTGTQDTQYF
V: TRBV5-4; J: TRBJ2-2; size: -; D: -; length: 14; DNA: TGTGCCAGCAGCAGTCAGGGACGCCCCGGGGAGCTGTTTTTT; CDR3: CASSSQGRPGELFF
V: TRBV20-1; J: TRBJ2-3; size: few; D: TRBD2; length: 15; DNA: TGCAGTGCCGGCCCCTCAGCGGGAGGGCCTGATACGCAGTATTTT; CDR3: CSAGPSAGGPDTQYF
V: TRBV7-2; J: TRBJ2-7; size: -; D: TRBD2; length: 15; DNA: TGTGCCAGCAGCCCTTACCCGCTAGCGGCCTACGAGCAGTACTTC; CDR3: CASSPYPLAAYEQYF
V: TRBV25-1; J: TRBJ1-6; size: -; D: -; length: 13; DNA: TGTGCCAGCAAAGCCTCCTATAATTCACCCCTCCACTTT; CDR3: CASKASYNSPLHF
V: TRBV19; J: TRBJ2-6; size: few; D: -; length: 16; DNA: TGTGCCAGTAGTATGGGACAAGCCTCTGGGGCCAACGTCCTGACTTTC; CDR3: CASSMGQASGANVLTF
V: TRBV9; J: TRBJ2-7; size: -; D: -; length: 12; DNA: TGTGCCAGCAGCGTAATTGGGGACGAGCAGTACTTC; CDR3: CASSVIGDEQYF
V: TRBV28; J: TRBJ2-7; size: -; D: TRBD1; length: 18; DNA: TGTGCCAGCAGTTTCTACCGAAAAGGACAGGATAGCAGCGACGAGCAGTACTTC; CDR3: CASSFYRKGQDSSDEQYF
V: TRBV12-3/TRBV12-4; J: TRBJ1-2; size: once; D: -; length: 12; DNA: TGTGCCAGCAGTTTACAGGTCCGAGGCTACACCTTC; CDR3: CASSLQVRGYTF
V: TRBV6-1; J: TRBJ1-5; size: -; D: TRBD1; length: 15; DNA: TGTGCCAGCAGGGGACAGGAGGTTGGCAATCAGCCCCAGCATTTT; CDR3: CASRGQEVGNQPQHF
V: TRBV20-1; J: TRBJ1-1; size: -; D: TRBD1; length: 13; DNA: TGCAGTGCTAGGACACAGGGGCACACTGAAGCTTTCTTT; CDR3: CSARTQGHTEAFF
V: TRBV7-2; J: TRBJ1-1; size: few; D: -; length: 14; DNA: TGTGCCAGCAGCTTATACGGGGGAGGCACTGAAGCTTTCTTT; CDR3: CASSLYGGGTEAFF
V: TRBV15; J: TRBJ1-3; size: few; D: -; length: 13; DNA: TGTGCCACCAGCAGAGACCCTGGAAACACCATATATTTT; CDR3: CATSRDPGNTIYF
V: TRBV30; J: TRBJ1-5; size: few; D: TRBD1; length: 15; DNA: TGTGCCTGGAGTGCGCAGGGGGTTCATAATCAGCCCCAGCATTTT; CDR3: CAWSAQGVHNQPQHF
V: TRBV5-5; J: TRBJ2-5; size: once; D: TRBD2; length: 15; DNA: TGTGCCAGCAGCTTGGAGGGACTAGCTTTAGAGACCCAGTACTTC; CDR3: CASSLEGLALETQYF